What follows are 27 T cell receptor beta chains derived from one specimen sequenced in a study of blood T cell repertoires in COVID-19. Some clones are missing from TCRdb's copy, which holds only in-frame ones; the method was immunoSEQ multiplex PCR. This sample yields over 60,000 clones, of which 90% are seen a single time; around 5.3% belongs to the top ten. Sequencing used peripheral blood. All receptors come from a man aged 45-60 years with acute or convalescent COVID-19.

This clone was seen just once. This rearrangement joins TRBV4-1 to TRBJ1-3; possible D gene TRBD1, 5 bases. The CDR3 is made up of 17 amino acids. Germline V gene lookup returns CDR1 MGHRA and CDR2 YSYEKL. Trimming cost V 0 bases and J 3 bases, with 15 bases left between them. CDR3 sequence: CASSQDSWGTDGNTIYF. DNA of the CDR3: TGCGCCAGCAGCCAAGATTCCTGGGGCACAGATGGAAACACCATATATTTT.

This chain links TRBV24-1 with TRBJ1-2; TRBD1 agrees at 9 bases. V shed 2 bases, J shed 2 bases, and the junction held 2 bases outside the gene matches. The CDR3 is 15 amino acids. Germline assignment: CDR1 KGHDR and CDR2 SFDVKD. CDR3 sequence reads: CATSDYGTGNYGYTF. CDR3 sequence (DNA): TGTGCCACCAGTGATTATGGGACAGGGAACTATGGCTACACCTTC.

The chain is built from TRBV30 and TRBJ1-4; TRBD1 might be the D (5 bases). V lost 0 bases to trimming and J lost 5 bases, with 7 bases between them. Germline-derived CDR1 and CDR2 are GTSNPN and SVGIG (reference sequence). This CDR3 contains 13 residues. CDR3 coding DNA: TGTGCCTGGAGTGTAGGGGCGAATGAAAAACTGTTTTTT. It is translated as CAWSVGANEKLFF.

The V and J genes are TRBV19 and TRBJ2-1; D is perhaps TRBD1 (5 bases). CDR1 LNHDA and CDR2 SQIVND come from the germline V gene (reference sequence). The CDR3 extends over 12 amino acids. V gave up 7 bases and J gave up 9 bases, with 13 bases separating them. The CDR3 nucleotides read TGTGCCAGTACCGATTTTGGGGCTGAGCAGTTCTTC. It encodes CASTDFGAEQFF.

This clone was seen once. The V call is TRBV5-8, the J call TRBJ1-2; D is perhaps TRBD1 (5 bases). The CDR3 extends over 14 amino acids. The V gene lost 3 bases and the J gene lost 8 bases, with 17 bases spanning the gap. The germline V gene encodes CDR1 SGHTS and CDR2 YDEGEE. The DNA for the CDR3 is TGTGCCAGCAGCTACCCGGAGACAGCGATAGGCTACACCTTC. Encoded protein: CASSYPETAIGYTF.

This clone was seen once. The J gene is TRBJ2-2, the V gene TRBV19, with D unclear. Germline lookup yields CDR1 LNHDA and CDR2 SQIVND (reference sequence). Trimming took 4 bases from V and 0 from J, leaving 18 bases between them. This CDR3 is 18 amino acids long. The CDR3, as DNA: TGTGCCAGTAGTAACTTTGAACAGACAAAACCGAACACCGGGGAGCTGTTTTTT. It is translated as CASSNFEQTKPNTGELFF.

The chain is built from TRBV11-3 and TRBJ2-7; TRBD2 aligns across 11 bases. The CDR3 totals 17 residues. Germline lookup yields CDR1 SGHNT and CDR2 YENEEA. The V segment lost 1 base and the J segment 6 bases; nucleotides outside the gene matches: 11. The CDR3 DNA is TGTGCCAGCAGCTTAGCCCCGACTAGCGGGAAGGTAGGCGAGCAGTACTTC. The encoded protein is CASSLAPTSGKVGEQYF. The full variable domain, rest sourced from reference TRBV11-3 and TRBJ2-7, is EAGVVQSPRYKIIEKKQPVAFWCNPISGHNTLYWYLQNLGQGPELLIRYENEEAVDDSQLPKDRFSAERLKGVDSTLKIQPAELGDSAVYLCASSLAPTSGKVGEQYFGPGTRLTVT.

The gene calls are TRBV4-1 and TRBJ1-1; no clear D gene. This CDR3 contains 16 residues. V shed 1 base and J shed 2 bases, with 14 bases lying between them. Per the germline V gene, CDR1 is MGHRA and CDR2 is YSYEKL. This CDR3 is CASSQGPSGINTEAFF. In DNA form, the CDR3 reads TGCGCCAGCAGCCAAGGCCCTTCAGGCATTAACACTGAAGCTTTCTTT.

CDR3 DNA sequence: TGTGCCAGCAGCTTGAGGGCGGGGACCGGGGAGCTGTTTTTT. Its translation is CASSLRAGTGELFF. The chain recombines TRBV11-3 with TRBJ2-2; tentative D call: TRBD2 (6 bases). Looked up from germline, CDR1 is SGHNT and CDR2 is YENEEA. The CDR3 runs to 14 residues. The V end lost 3 bases, the J end lost 5 bases, and 10 bases lay between the germline ends.

This clone was observed once. The V and J genes are TRBV5-1 and TRBJ2-5; D not certain. V was trimmed by 4 bases and J by 2 bases, leaving 12 bases between them. Germline CDR1 reads SGHRS; CDR2 reads YFSETQ. This CDR3 comprises 14 residues. The CDR3 DNA sequence: TGCGCCAGCAGCCCTACTGCGCTGCAAGAGACCCAGTACTTC. Translating gives CASSPTALQETQYF.

The chain employs TRBV2 and TRBJ1-3; D is undetermined. V shed 6 bases and J shed 0 bases, with 9 bases lying between them. CDR1 and CDR2 from the germline V gene are SNHLY and FYNNEI. The CDR3 runs 14 residues. The CDR3 is CASSATSSGNTIYF. The CDR3 bases are TGTGCCAGCAGCGCCACTAGCTCTGGAAACACCATATATTTT. Full variable domain (missing parts from reference TRBV2 and TRBJ1-3): EPEVTQTPSHQVTQMGQEVILRCVPISNHLYFYWYRQILGQKVEFLVSFYNNEISEKSEIFDDQFSVERPDGSNFTLKIRSTKLEDSAMYFCASSATSSGNTIYFGEGSWLTVV.

The V and J genes are TRBV19 and TRBJ2-1; 7 bases fit TRBD2. The CDR3 extends over 13 amino acids. Germline V CDR1 and CDR2: LNHDA, SQIVND (reference sequence). The trim removed 7 bases at V and 4 bases at J, leaving 4 bases unmatched. CDR3 region: CASNPSGYNEQFF. CDR3 nucleotides: TGTGCCAGTAACCCTAGCGGATACAATGAGCAGTTCTTC.

The gene calls are TRBV19 and TRBJ2-1; 8 bases match TRBD2. This CDR3 contains 15 residues. With 4 bases clipped from V and 5 bases from J, the junction kept 7 bases outside the gene matches. Per germline, CDR1 LNHDA and CDR2 SQIVND (reference sequence). The CDR3 bases are TGTGCCAGTAGTACTAGCGGGTGGCCCCACAATGAGCAGTTCTTC. Its protein is CASSTSGWPHNEQFF.

CDR3 sequence reads: CAARQGGSTGELFF. The CDR3 DNA sequence: TGTGCCGCTCGGCAGGGAGGGTCCACCGGGGAGCTGTTTTTT. This rearrangement joins TRBV11-3 to TRBJ2-2; 7 bases are shared with TRBD2. J was trimmed by 4 bases and V by 11 bases; bases with no gene match: 10. Germline V gene sequence: CDR1 SGHNT, CDR2 YENEEA. The CDR3 spans 14 residues. Complete variable domain (other parts from reference TRBV11-3 and TRBJ2-2): EAGVVQSPRYKIIEKKQPVAFWCNPISGHNTLYWYLQNLGQGPELLIRYENEEAVDDSQLPKDRFSAERLKGVDSTLKIQPAELGDSAVYLCAARQGGSTGELFFGEGSRLTVL.

The J gene is TRBJ2-3, the V gene TRBV27; weak D call: TRBD2 (6 bases). Trimming cost V 5 bases and J 2 bases, with 17 bases left between them. The CDR3 loop spans 16 amino acids. Germline V lookup: CDR1 MNHEY, CDR2 SMNVEV (reference sequence). In nucleotides, the CDR3 is TGTGCCAGCAGTGGCGGATTAGCGGTACTCACAGATACGCAGTATTTT. This translates into CASSGGLAVLTDTQYF.

The rearrangement joins TRBV18 to TRBJ2-7, with D perhaps TRBD1 (6 bases). The CDR3 has 13 amino acids. Germline values: CDR1 KGHSH, CDR2 LQKENI. Trimming cost V 5 bases and J 3 bases, with 11 bases left between them. The CDR3 region has the DNA TGTGCCAGCTCAGCCACGACAGGCTACGAGCAGTACTTC. Residues: CASSATTGYEQYF.

This sequence joins TRBV24-1 and TRBJ2-2; a weak D match, TRBD2 (7 bases). Trimming pared 5 bases from V and 4 bases from J, leaving 13 bases between. In germline, CDR1 is KGHDR, CDR2 SFDVKD. There are 15 residues in the CDR3. The CDR3 sequence: CATSAGGAGTGELFF. The DNA for the CDR3 is TGTGCCACCAGTGCGGGGGGCGCGGGCACCGGGGAGCTGTTTTTT.

Concerning this clone itself: Other DNA sequences from this sample encode an identical CDR3 as well. V and J are TRBV7-8 and TRBJ2-3; tentatively, D is TRBD2 (5 bases). The germline gives CDR1 SGHVS, CDR2 FQNEAQ. Trimming shortened V by 1 base and J by 0 bases, and 11 bases separated the two germline ends. This CDR3 is built from 16 residues. CDR3 DNA sequence: TGTGCCAGCAGCTTAGTATCGGGATCAAGCACAGATACGCAGTATTTT. Encoded protein: CASSLVSGSSTDTQYF.

By frequency in the sample, this clone is medium-sized. The chain recombines TRBV11-2 with TRBJ1-2; D perhaps matches TRBD1 (5 bases). The CDR3 extends over 13 amino acids. The germline V gene has CDR1 SGHAT and CDR2 FQNNGV. The V gene lost 4 bases and the J gene lost 1 base, with 7 bases spanning the gap. The CDR3 protein is CASSSGRNYGYTF. CDR3 DNA: TGTGCCAGCAGCTCAGGGCGTAACTATGGCTACACCTTC.

The genes are TRBV20-1 and TRBJ2-6; 11 bases match TRBD2. This CDR3 is 17 amino acids long. The V gene end was trimmed by 3 bases and the J gene end by 4 bases; junction bases not matched to a gene: 8. Germline lookup yields CDR1 DFQATT and CDR2 SNEGSKA (reference sequence). CDR3 in amino acids: CSASRLAGGTGANVLTF. The DNA of the CDR3 is TGCAGTGCTAGTAGGCTAGCGGGAGGAACGGGGGCCAACGTCCTGACTTTC.

The table lists this clone with a few counts. CDR3 loop: CASSASGRSNEQFF. CDR3 DNA sequence: TGCGCCAGCAGTGCTAGCGGGAGGTCCAATGAGCAGTTCTTC. V usage is TRBV10-2 and J usage is TRBJ2-1, with TRBD2 identical over 11 bases. CDR3 length: 14 residues. Germline CDR1 reads WSHSY; CDR2 reads SAAADI. Trimming took 4 bases from V and 6 from J; bases not matched to a gene: 2.

The chain carries TRBV18 and TRBJ2-1; 7 bases fit TRBD2. Unmatched junction bases numbered 8, after V lost 0 bases and J lost 6 bases. This CDR3 is built from 16 residues. Germline V gene sequence: CDR1 KGHSH, CDR2 LQKENI. The CDR3 protein is CASSPPGGVPGNEQFF. CDR3 DNA sequence: TGTGCCAGCTCACCACCGGGGGGGGTACCCGGCAATGAGCAGTTCTTC.

The chain employs TRBV19 and TRBJ2-3, with TRBD2 matching over 12 bases. Germline loops: CDR1 LNHDA, CDR2 SQIVND (reference sequence). Germline trimming cut 2 bases from V and 6 bases from J; bases unmatched to any gene: 3. This CDR3 contains 15 residues. CDR3 nucleotide sequence: TGTGCCAGTAGTATATCTAGCGGGAGGGCCGATACGCAGTATTTT. This encodes CASSISSGRADTQYF.

The chain joins TRBV4-3 to TRBJ2-1, with TRBD2 matching 9 bases. Germline lookup yields CDR1 LGHNA and CDR2 YSLEER. The CDR3 extends over 18 amino acids. After removal of 2 bases from V and 0 bases from J, the junction contained 8 bases not matched to a gene. The CDR3 sequence is CASSQTHLAGSSYNEQFF. CDR3 nucleotide sequence: TGCGCCAGCAGCCAAACCCACCTAGCGGGGAGCTCCTACAATGAGCAGTTCTTC.

J is TRBJ1-1 and V is TRBV30; TRBD1 might be the D (5 bases). Trimming took 0 bases from V and 0 from J, leaving 8 bases between them. The CDR3 runs 14 residues. Germline V gene data show CDR1 as GTSNPN and CDR2 as SVGIG (reference sequence). In DNA, the CDR3 is TGTGCCTGGAGTGTACAGACAGTGAACACTGAAGCTTTCTTT. The encoded protein is CAWSVQTVNTEAFF.

The DNA for the CDR3 is TGTGCCTGGAGTGTACTTGGCGGGGTCACAGATACGCAGTATTTT. Its protein product is CAWSVLGGVTDTQYF. The J gene is TRBJ2-3, the V gene TRBV30; weak D call: TRBD2 (6 bases). Germline V CDR1 and CDR2: GTSNPN, SVGIG (reference sequence). CDR3 size: 15 residues. Trimming pared 0 bases from V and 2 bases from J, leaving 12 bases between.

The chain joins TRBV7-9 to TRBJ1-2, with D unclear. The germline V gene has CDR1 SEHNR and CDR2 FQNEAQ (reference sequence). The CDR3 totals 14 residues. Trimming took 3 bases from V and 0 from J, leaving 8 bases between them. The CDR3 loop reads CASSFTTANYGYTF. The CDR3 coding sequence is TGTGCCAGCAGCTTTACAACAGCTAACTATGGCTACACCTTC. The whole variable domain, filled in from reference TRBV7-9 and TRBJ1-2, reads DTGVSQNPRHKITKRGQNVTFRCDPISEHNRLYWYRQTLGQGPEFLTYFQNEAQLEKSRLLSDRFSAERPKGSFSTLEIQRTEQGDSAMYLCASSFTTANYGYTFGSGTRLTVV.